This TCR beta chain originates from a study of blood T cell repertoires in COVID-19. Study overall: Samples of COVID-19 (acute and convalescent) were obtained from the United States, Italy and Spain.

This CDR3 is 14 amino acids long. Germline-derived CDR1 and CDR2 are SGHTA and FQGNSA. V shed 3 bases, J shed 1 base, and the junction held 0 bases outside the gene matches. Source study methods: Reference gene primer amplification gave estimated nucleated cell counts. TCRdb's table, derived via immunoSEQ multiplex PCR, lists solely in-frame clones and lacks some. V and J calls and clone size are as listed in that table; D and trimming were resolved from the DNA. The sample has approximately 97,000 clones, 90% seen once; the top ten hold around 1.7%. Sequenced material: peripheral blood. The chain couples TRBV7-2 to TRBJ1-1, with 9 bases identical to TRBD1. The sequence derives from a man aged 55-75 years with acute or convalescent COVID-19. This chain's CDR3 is CASSLTGGNTEAFF. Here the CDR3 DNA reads TGTGCCAGCAGCTTGACAGGGGGGAACACTGAAGCTTTCTTT. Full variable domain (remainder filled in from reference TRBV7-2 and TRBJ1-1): GAGVSQSPSNKVTEKGKDVELRCDPISGHTALYWYRQSLGQGLEFLIYFQGNSAPDKSGLPSDRFSAERTGGSVSTLTIQRTQQEDSAVYLCASSLTGGNTEAFFGQGTRLTVV.